This T cell receptor beta chain was recorded in a study of blood T cell repertoires in COVID-19. Study context: Samples of COVID-19 (acute and convalescent) were obtained from the United States, Italy and Spain.

Only in-frame clones appear in the TCRdb table, and some are missing; sequencing was by immunoSEQ multiplex PCR. The sample includes more than 300,000 clones, nearly 90% seen only once; the top ten take under 1.1%. The CDR3 extends over 17 amino acids. V dropped 3 bases and J dropped 1 base, with 19 bases sitting between them. Germline values: CDR1 MGHDK, CDR2 SYGVNS. The rearrangement links TRBV25-1 to TRBJ2-7, with D tentatively TRBD2 (5 bases). The receptor was derived from a woman in her 40s with COVID-19, enrolled during active disease. What was sequenced was peripheral blood. The CDR3 here is CASSEGTSGPSSYEQYF. In DNA, the CDR3 is TGTGCCAGCAGTGAGGGAACAAGCGGCCCTTCATCCTACGAGCAGTACTTC.